One and the same sample provided the 6 T cell receptor beta chains below, sequenced in a study of cytomegalovirus exposure and HLA in healthy donors. It was with 60 Vbeta and 13 Jbeta primers that the PCR ran. Sequencing was performed with immunoSEQ multiplex PCR; in TCRdb, only in-frame clones are kept and a portion is missing. The table lists under 150,000 clones, around 77% of them singletons. Sequenced input: PBMCs. These receptors came from a woman in her thirties in good health and CMV-seropositive.

The J gene is TRBJ1-1, the V gene TRBV7-6; no clear D. The CDR3 runs 13 residues. The germline CDR1 and CDR2 sequences are SGHVS and FNYEAQ. V was cut by 1 base and J by 3 bases, with 6 bases left in between. This chain's CDR3 is CASSLDSYTEAFF. In DNA form, the CDR3 reads TGTGCCAGCAGCTTAGACAGCTACACTGAAGCTTTCTTT.

Only one count was recorded for this clone. The chain couples TRBV27 to TRBJ1-4; TRBD1 aligns across 8 bases. After removal of 6 bases from V and 4 bases from J, the junction contained 7 bases not matched to a gene. The CDR3 length is 15 residues. The germline V gene has CDR1 MNHEY and CDR2 SMNVEV (reference sequence). The CDR3, as DNA: TGTGCCAGCAGAAATCCGGGACAGGATAATGAAAAACTGTTTTTT. This codes for CASRNPGQDNEKLFF.

The genes are TRBV6-1 and TRBJ2-3, with D perhaps matching TRBD2 (5 bases). Germline CDR1 MNHNS, CDR2 SASEGT. This CDR3 contains 14 residues. V was shortened by 4 bases and J by 6 bases, with 14 bases between the two germline ends. CDR3 loop: CASSVLEGVDTQYF. CDR3 in DNA: TGTGCCAGCAGTGTACTAGAGGGTGTTGATACGCAGTATTTT.

The V and J genes are TRBV11-1 and TRBJ1-1; TRBD1 aligns across 7 bases. Germline trimming cut 5 bases from V and 1 base from J; bases unmatched to any gene: 7. There are 15 residues in the CDR3. CDR1 and CDR2 from the germline V gene are SGHAT and FQDESV (reference sequence). DNA for the CDR3: TGTGCCAGCAGCCAAAGACAGGGAACGAACACTGAAGCTTTCTTT. Protein sequence: CASSQRQGTNTEAFF.

This clone was seen only a few times. The CDR3 loop reads CASSLRPTGSSGNTIYF. CDR3 sequence (DNA): TGTGCCAGCAGCTTACGCCCGACAGGGTCCTCTGGAAACACCATATATTTT. The chain joins TRBV7-8 to TRBJ1-3; 7 bases match TRBD1. This CDR3 spans 17 amino acids. The germline V gene has CDR1 SGHVS and CDR2 FQNEAQ. Trimming at V came to 2 bases and at J to 0 bases, leaving 7 bases not matched to a gene.

This clone was seen a handful of times. The chain has TRBV11-2 and TRBJ2-7, with TRBD1 matching over 8 bases. In germline, CDR1 is SGHAT, CDR2 FQNNGV. The trim removed 5 bases at V and 2 bases at J, leaving 8 bases unmatched. The CDR3 has 15 residues. CDR3 coding DNA: TGTGCCAGCAGCCCCTCGGGACAGGCAACCTACGAGCAGTACTTC. It translates to CASSPSGQATYEQYF.